This note documents a single T cell receptor (beta chain) sequence. Its specificity is unknown. The data are from a study of identical twins. Overall study findings and caveats: Potential partial confounding of zero-insertion analyses by invariant MAIT and iNKT cells was noted.

V shed 4 bases, J shed 6 bases, and the junction held 4 bases outside the gene matches. Germline V gene data show CDR1 as LGHNA and CDR2 as YSLEER. The CDR3 covers 14 residues. TCRdb analysed the 5' RACE reads with MiXCR anew, one entry per CDR3 protein. The table lists a few hundred thousand distinct CDR3 sequences, roughly an eighth of them singletons. These records were also assigned to another study, of yellow fever vaccine responses in identical twins.

The source of this sequence is a woman younger than 30 in good health. Sequencing was done on a sample of CD4+ T cells sorted from blood. The V call is TRBV4-3, the J call TRBJ2-2, with TRBD2 identical over 8 bases. The CDR3 here is CASSLSGIAGELFF. In nucleotides, the CDR3 is TGCGCCAGCAGCCTTAGCGGGATAGCCGGGGAGCTGTTTTTT.